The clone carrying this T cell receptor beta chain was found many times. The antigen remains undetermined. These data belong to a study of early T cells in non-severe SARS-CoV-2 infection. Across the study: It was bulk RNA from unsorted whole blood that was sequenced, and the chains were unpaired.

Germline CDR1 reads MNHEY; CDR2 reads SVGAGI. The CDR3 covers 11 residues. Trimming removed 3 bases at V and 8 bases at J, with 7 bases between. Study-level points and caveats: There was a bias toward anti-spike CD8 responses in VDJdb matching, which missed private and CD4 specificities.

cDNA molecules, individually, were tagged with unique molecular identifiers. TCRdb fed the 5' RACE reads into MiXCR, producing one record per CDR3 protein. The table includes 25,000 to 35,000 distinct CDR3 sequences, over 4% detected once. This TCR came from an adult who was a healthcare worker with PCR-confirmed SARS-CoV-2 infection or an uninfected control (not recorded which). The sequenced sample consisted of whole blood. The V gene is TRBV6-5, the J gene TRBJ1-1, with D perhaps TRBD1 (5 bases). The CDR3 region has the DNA TGTGCCAGCAGTTATAACAGGGAAGCTTTCTTT. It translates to CASSYNREAFF.